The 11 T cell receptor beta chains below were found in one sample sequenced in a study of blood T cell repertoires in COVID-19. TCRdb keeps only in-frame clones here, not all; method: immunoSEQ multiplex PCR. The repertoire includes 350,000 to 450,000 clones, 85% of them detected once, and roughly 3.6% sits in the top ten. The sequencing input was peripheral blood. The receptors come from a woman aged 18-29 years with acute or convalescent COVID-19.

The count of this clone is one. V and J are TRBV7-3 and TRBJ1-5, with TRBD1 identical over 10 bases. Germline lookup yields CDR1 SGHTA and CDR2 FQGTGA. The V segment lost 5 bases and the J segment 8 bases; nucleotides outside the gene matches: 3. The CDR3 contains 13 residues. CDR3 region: CASSRGQGEPQHF. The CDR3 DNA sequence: TGTGCCAGCAGCCGCGGACAGGGGGAGCCCCAGCATTTT.

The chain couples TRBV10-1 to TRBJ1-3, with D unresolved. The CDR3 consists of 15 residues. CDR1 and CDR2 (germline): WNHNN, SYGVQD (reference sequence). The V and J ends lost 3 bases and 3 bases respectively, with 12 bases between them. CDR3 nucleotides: TGCGCCAGCAGTGATGGTTCGGGAGTTGGAAACACCATATATTTT. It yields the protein CASSDGSGVGNTIYF.

For the CDR3, the DNA is TGTGCCAGCAGTTCCGTAGGGGGCGCAGGAGAGACCCAGTACTTC. The encoded protein is CASSSVGGAGETQYF. The chain combines TRBV6-5 with TRBJ2-5; TRBD1 agrees at 7 bases. The CDR3 runs 15 residues. Germline V CDR1 and CDR2: MNHEY, SVGAGI. V gave up 4 bases and J gave up 4 bases; unmatched junction bases: 9.

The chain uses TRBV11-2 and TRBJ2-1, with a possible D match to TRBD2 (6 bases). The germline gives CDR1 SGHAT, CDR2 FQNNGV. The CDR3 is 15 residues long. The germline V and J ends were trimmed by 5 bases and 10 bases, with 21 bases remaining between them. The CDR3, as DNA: TGTGCCAGCAGCCGAGAGACTAGACCCGAGTGGGAGCAGTTCTTC. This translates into CASSRETRPEWEQFF.

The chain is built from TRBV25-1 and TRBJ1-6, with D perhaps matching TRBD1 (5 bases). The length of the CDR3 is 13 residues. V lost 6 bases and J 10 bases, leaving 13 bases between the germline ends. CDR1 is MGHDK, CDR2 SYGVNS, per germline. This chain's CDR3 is CASRLTRESPLHF. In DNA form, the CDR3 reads TGTGCCAGCAGACTTACCAGGGAATCACCCCTCCACTTT.

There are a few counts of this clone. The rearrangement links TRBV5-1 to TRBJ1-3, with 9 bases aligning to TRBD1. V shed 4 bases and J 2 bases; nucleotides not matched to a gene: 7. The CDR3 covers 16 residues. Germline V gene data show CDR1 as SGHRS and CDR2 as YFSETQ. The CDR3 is CASSLDRGRPGNTIYF. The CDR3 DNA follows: TGCGCCAGCAGCCTGGACAGGGGCCGGCCTGGAAACACCATATATTTT.

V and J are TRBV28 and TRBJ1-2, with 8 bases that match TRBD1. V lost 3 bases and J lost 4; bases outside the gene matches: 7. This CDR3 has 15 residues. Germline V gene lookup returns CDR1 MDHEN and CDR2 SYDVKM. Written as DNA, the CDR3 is TGTGCCAGCAGTTTGGGGGGACAGGCGTCCTATGGCTACACCTTC. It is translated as CASSLGGQASYGYTF.

Here the CDR3 reads CASSLVTSRGYTF. In DNA, the CDR3 is TGTGCCAGCAGCTTAGTCACCTCTAGGGGCTACACCTTC. The chain carries TRBV7-9 and TRBJ1-2, with D unclear. Trimming removed 1 base from V and 8 bases from J, with 11 bases in between. Germline V lookup: CDR1 SEHNR, CDR2 FQNEAQ (reference sequence). The CDR3 loop spans 13 amino acids. The whole variable domain, remainder taken from reference TRBV7-9 and TRBJ1-2, is DTGVSQNPRHKITKRGQNVTFRCDPISEHNRLYWYRQTLGQGPEFLTYFQNEAQLEKSRLLSDRFSAERPKGSFSTLEIQRTEQGDSAMYLCASSLVTSRGYTFGSGTRLTVV.

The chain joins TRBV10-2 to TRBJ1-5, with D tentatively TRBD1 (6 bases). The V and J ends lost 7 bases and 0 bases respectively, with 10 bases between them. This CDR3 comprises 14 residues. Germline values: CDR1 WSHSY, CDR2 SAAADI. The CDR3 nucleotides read TGCGCCAGCACCGGGACATATAGCAATCAGCCCCAGCATTTT. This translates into CASTGTYSNQPQHF.

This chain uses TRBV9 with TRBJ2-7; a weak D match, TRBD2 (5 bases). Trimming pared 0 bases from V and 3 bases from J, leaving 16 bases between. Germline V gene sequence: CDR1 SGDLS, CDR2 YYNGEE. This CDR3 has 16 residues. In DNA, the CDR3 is TGTGCCAGCAGCGTAGGCCCGGACTCCACTCACTACGAGCAGTACTTC. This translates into CASSVGPDSTHYEQYF.

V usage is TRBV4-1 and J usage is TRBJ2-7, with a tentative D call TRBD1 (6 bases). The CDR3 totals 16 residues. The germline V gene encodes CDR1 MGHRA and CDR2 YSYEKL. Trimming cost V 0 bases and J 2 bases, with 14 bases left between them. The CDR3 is CASSQDLGTTTYEQYF. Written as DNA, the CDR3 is TGCGCCAGCAGCCAAGATTTGGGGACAACGACCTACGAGCAGTACTTC.